These 15 T cell receptor beta chains originate from one sample sequenced in a study of CD8+CD57+ T cells in acquired aplastic anemia. It was genomic DNA that served as the template for profiling TCR beta VDJ and CDR3. From the reads, TCRdb called clonotypes with MiXCR, one entry per CDR3 protein. Of approximately 220,000 distinct CDR3 sequences in the sample, about half were seen once. Sequenced patients had shown CD8+CD57+ cell expansion by flow cytometry. Specimen: sorted CD4+, CD8+, or CD8+CD57+ T cells (not recorded which) from PBMCs. The receptors were sampled from a human donor with aplastic anemia.

This clonotype showed up many times. The genes are TRBV5-8 and TRBJ1-6; no firm D call. CDR3 size: 13 residues. Germline values: CDR1 SGHTS, CDR2 YDEGEE. The V end was cut by 5 bases, the J end by 7 bases, with 10 bases between. CDR3 loop: CASRLGTNSPLHF. The CDR3 coding sequence is TGTGCCAGCAGGCTGGGAACGAATTCACCCCTCCACTTT. Full variable domain (rest looked up from reference TRBV5-8 and TRBJ1-6): EAGVTQSPTHLIKTRGQQATLRCSPISGHTSVYWYQQALGLGLQFLLWYDEGEERNRGNFPPRFSGRQFPNYSSELNVNALELEDSALYLCASRLGTNSPLHFGNGTRLTVT.

The chain uses TRBV5-1 and TRBJ2-1; a possible D gene is TRBD2 (6 bases). The CDR3 loop spans 18 amino acids. The germline gives CDR1 SGHRS, CDR2 YFSETQ. V was shortened by 0 bases and J by 0 bases, with 16 bases between the two germline ends. CDR3 DNA sequence: TGCGCCAGCAGCTTGGACGGTTCGGGGGTGATCTCCTACAATGAGCAGTTCTTC. This gives the protein CASSLDGSGVISYNEQFF.

This clonotype was recorded a few times. This may stem from a read error, because a much larger clone lies one nucleotide away. The chain combines TRBV5-1 with TRBJ1-5; the D gene is possibly TRBD1 (6 bases). Germline CDR1 and CDR2: SGHRS and YFSETQ. The CDR3 loop spans 15 amino acids. As DNA, the CDR3 is TGCGCCAGCAGCATAGGAACCCGGGACAATCGGCCCCAGCATTTT. Residues: CASSIGTRDNRPQHF.

In its sample, this clonotype was seen once. The chain joins TRBV7-2 to TRBJ2-7, with 9 bases that match TRBD1. CDR1 is SGHTA and CDR2 is FQGNSA in the germline V gene. This CDR3 spans 18 amino acids. Unmatched junction bases numbered 10, after V lost 0 bases and J lost 1 base. The chain's CDR3 is CASSLALTGTGMSYEQYF. DNA of the CDR3: TGTGCCAGCAGCTTAGCGCTGACCGGGACAGGGATGTCCTACGAGCAGTACTTC.

Only one count was recorded for this clonotype. The chain joins TRBV29-1 to TRBJ2-1; D unclear. Germline V gene data show CDR1 as SQVTM and CDR2 as ANQGSEA. Trimming removed 4 bases from V and 7 bases from J, with 8 bases in between. The CDR3 is made up of 11 amino acids. DNA for the CDR3: TGCAGCGTTGGGCACCAGAATGAGCAGTTCTTC. Translation: CSVGHQNEQFF.

The J gene is TRBJ1-2, the V gene TRBV2; the D is unclear. CDR1 is SNHLY, CDR2 FYNNEI, per germline. The CDR3 is made up of 15 amino acids. V was cut by 0 bases and J by 4 bases, with 12 bases left in between. CDR3 amino acids: CASSEALQSSYGYTF. The CDR3 nucleotides are TGTGCCAGCAGTGAAGCGCTTCAAAGCAGCTATGGCTACACCTTC.

This clonotype came up many times. The chain employs TRBV19 and TRBJ1-6, with 8 bases identical to TRBD1. CDR1 and CDR2 from the germline V gene are LNHDA and SQIVND (reference sequence). The length of the CDR3 is 17 residues. The ends lost 5 bases at V and 4 bases at J; junction bases unmatched: 10. CDR3 bases: TGTGCCAGTAGTCCAACGACAGGGGATCGATATAATTCACCCCTCCACTTT. This gives the protein CASSPTTGDRYNSPLHF.

The chain links TRBV3-1 to TRBJ1-3; a weak D match, TRBD1 (5 bases). From germline, CDR1 is LGHDT and CDR2 YNNKEL (reference sequence). V lost 4 bases to trimming and J lost 0 bases, with 16 bases between them. This CDR3 has 17 amino acids. Here the CDR3 reads CASSRFAARGSGNTIYF. In DNA form, the CDR3 reads TGTGCCAGCAGCCGCTTCGCGGCAAGGGGCTCTGGAAACACCATATATTTT.

There are many counts of this clonotype. In DNA, the CDR3 is TGTGCCAGCAGACCGGAGGGGGGGCACACTGAAGCTTTCTTT. Protein: CASRPEGGHTEAFF. The chain employs TRBV12-3 or TRBV12-4 and TRBJ1-1; perhaps TRBD1 as D (6 bases). Trimming shortened V by 6 bases and J by 3 bases, and 14 bases separated the two germline ends. This CDR3 contains 14 residues.

V is TRBV4-3 and J is TRBJ2-3, with D possibly being TRBD2 (6 bases). Germline lookup yields CDR1 LGHNA and CDR2 YSLEER. The CDR3 runs 14 residues. V was trimmed by 3 bases and J by 3 bases, leaving 10 bases between them. The CDR3 DNA is TGCGCCAGCAGCCAGGGGACTGGTACAGATACGCAGTATTTT. It encodes CASSQGTGTDTQYF.

This clonotype was recorded a few times. Given a much more abundant clone one base away, this may be a read error. This sequence joins TRBV10-3 and TRBJ1-5; D is possibly TRBD1 (5 bases). Trimming shortened V by 10 bases and J by 9 bases, and 28 bases separated the two germline ends. Germline assignment: CDR1 ENHRY and CDR2 SYGVKD. The CDR3 extends over 16 amino acids. CDR3 protein: CASSQEDPGIGRPQHF. As DNA, the CDR3 is TGTGCCAGCAGCCAAGAAGATCCAGGGATTGGTCGGCCCCAGCATTTT.

This clonotype was detected once. The chain has TRBV25-1 and TRBJ2-1, with no clear D. Germline V CDR1 and CDR2: MGHDK, SYGVNS. Trimming shortened V by 4 bases and J by 1 base, and 11 bases separated the two germline ends. The CDR3 extends over 15 amino acids. The CDR3 here is CASSGVAKSYNEQFF. In DNA, the CDR3 is TGTGCCAGCAGTGGCGTGGCCAAATCCTACAATGAGCAGTTCTTC.

The V and J genes are TRBV19 and TRBJ2-7; D is uncertain. This CDR3 has 15 residues. Germline V gene lookup returns CDR1 LNHDA and CDR2 SQIVND (reference sequence). V gave up 6 bases and J gave up 2 bases, with 17 bases separating them. CDR3 residues: CASSTRAGGAYEQYF. In DNA, the CDR3 is TGTGCCAGTAGCACCCGAGCAGGTGGAGCCTACGAGCAGTACTTC.

There are a few counts of this clonotype. This chain uses TRBV3-1 with TRBJ1-2, with D possibly matching TRBD1 (5 bases). The CDR3 is 15 residues long. Trimming left V 3 bases short and J 1 base short, with 12 bases between. The germline V gene has CDR1 LGHDT and CDR2 YNNKEL (reference sequence). CDR3 amino acids: CASSQSGGLNYGYTF. CDR3 bases: TGTGCCAGCAGCCAGAGCGGGGGACTTAACTATGGCTACACCTTC.

In this sample, this clonotype turned up many times. J is TRBJ2-3 and V is TRBV24-1, with 7 bases aligning to TRBD1. CDR1 is KGHDR and CDR2 is SFDVKD in the germline V gene. With 3 bases clipped from V and 5 bases from J, the junction kept 7 bases outside the gene matches. This CDR3 has 15 residues. The CDR3 loop is CATSDQGQNGDTQYF. The CDR3 region has the DNA TGTGCCACCAGTGATCAGGGACAGAACGGAGATACGCAGTATTTT.